The entry below describes one T cell receptor (beta chain). Its antigen is unknown. This CDR3 has 16 residues. Germline loops: CDR1 LGHNA, CDR2 YNFKEQ. V dropped 0 bases and J dropped 0; count of bases not matched to a gene: 4. TCRdb ran MiXCR on the 5' RACE reads and lists one entry per CDR3 protein. The sample holds approximately 1.8 million distinct CDR3 sequences, around a third seen once. The record originates from a study of identical twins. Overall study findings and caveats: Insertions ran lower in abundant cord blood beta clonotypes, though not in memory repertoires. For out-of-frame alpha sequences shared by twins, low generation probability was in excess. Interpretation of the results relied on cross-sectional statistical analysis and not on following the same donors.

This receptor was identified in a newborn girl in good health. The rearrangement joins TRBV4-2 to TRBJ1-2, with TRBD1 identical over 7 bases. The sample comprised cord blood. CDR3 region: CASSQDGGTANYGYTF. Written as DNA, the CDR3 is TGTGCCAGCAGCCAAGATGGGGGGACAGCTAACTATGGCTACACCTTC.